This T cell receptor beta chain was observed in a study of OX40 agonist ivuxolimab in advanced cancers. Study-level information: Prior therapy, whether anti-PD-1, anti-PD-L1 or anti-CTLA-4, was allowed, and 35% to 40% had some.

V was clipped by 7 bases and J by 4 bases; unmatched bases: 9. CDR1 is MNHEY and CDR2 is SVGAGI in the germline V gene. This CDR3 contains 14 residues. Method: immunoSEQ multiplex PCR; TCRdb's copy keeps in-frame clones and lacks some. The sample contains approximately 47,000 clones, approximately 91% of which appear only once. This chain joins TRBV6-5 and TRBJ1-1, with TRBD1 identical over 7 bases. The starting material was CD4+ or CD8+ T cells sorted from blood, obtained in a trial of the OX40 agonist ivuxolimab. The TCR sequence derives from an adult with an advanced solid tumor such as melanoma, head and neck, liver or kidney cancer. The DNA for the CDR3 is TGTGCCAGCAACTTACAGGGGCCAGGCACTGAAGCTTTCTTT. It specifies CASNLQGPGTEAFF.